This TCR beta chain is from a study of CD8+ T cells in alopecia areata. Study-wide points: TCRs were shared less clearly across patients than in mice, possibly for HLA-related reasons. Numerous clones, expanded in lesions, remained in scalp and blood during tofacitinib. There were also resident alphabeta T cells of normal skin sequenced in scalp samples.

RNA, once extracted, was reverse transcribed into cDNA for use as the sequencing template. Sequencing used immunoSEQ multiplex PCR; TCRdb keeps in-frame clones, though not all of them. The profile shows 95,000 to 100,000 clones, around 55% of them singletons. As for treatment: oral pan-JAK inhibitor, 5-10 mg twice daily. Cell sorting was applied to PBMCs, and CD4+ and CD8+ T cells were collected. Germline values: CDR1 SGHDT, CDR2 YYEEEE. With 3 bases clipped from V and 5 bases from J, the junction kept 7 bases outside the gene matches. The CDR3 loop spans 14 amino acids. This clone came up a few times. Its antigen is undetermined.

The chain uses TRBV5-6 and TRBJ1-1, with 7 bases identical to TRBD1. Here the sequenced sample was CD8+ T cells sorted from blood, taken at week 4, from a patient treated with tofacitinib. The TCR comes from a human donor with alopecia areata. CDR3 loop: CASSSVDRETEAFF. Written as DNA, the CDR3 is TGTGCCAGCAGCTCCGTCGACAGGGAAACTGAAGCTTTCTTT.